Below, 29 T cell receptor beta chains from the same sample are listed, as sequenced in a study of blood T cell repertoires in COVID-19. Only in-frame clones appear in the TCRdb table, and some are missing; sequencing was by immunoSEQ multiplex PCR. The top ten clones hold under 5% of a sample with about 80,000 clones, roughly 87% of them seen once. Sequencing was performed on peripheral blood. All receptors come from a woman older than 75 with active or convalescent COVID-19.

This chain links TRBV5-6 with TRBJ1-6; 8 nucleotides line up with TRBD1. This CDR3 spans 14 amino acids. V lost 2 bases and J lost 7; bases outside the gene matches: 2. CDR1 and CDR2 from the germline V gene are SGHDT and YYEEEE. In DNA, the CDR3 is TGTGCCAGCAGCTTACAGGGGGTAAATTCACCCCTCCACTTT. It specifies CASSLQGVNSPLHF.

The chain is built from TRBV3-1 (or the pseudogene TRBV3-2) and TRBJ2-7; D not certain. V dropped 0 bases and J dropped 4 bases, with 10 bases sitting between them. The CDR3 loop spans 14 amino acids. The germline V gene encodes CDR1 LGHDT and CDR2 YNNKEL (reference sequence). The CDR3 nucleotides read TGTGCCAGCAGCCAAGATAGCCAGACTTACGAGCAGTACTTC. It encodes CASSQDSQTYEQYF.

This sequence joins TRBV19 and TRBJ1-1; D is possibly TRBD1 (5 bases). In germline, CDR1 is LNHDA, CDR2 SQIVND (reference sequence). Deletions cut 5 bases from V and 5 bases from J, with 18 bases between. This CDR3 region has 15 residues. The CDR3 DNA reads as TGTGCCAGTAGTGGGGCCATTAGAGCGCGGACTGAAGCTTTCTTT. Its translation is CASSGAIRARTEAFF.

The sample holds one count of this clone. V is TRBV7-8 and J is TRBJ2-2, with 9 bases aligning to TRBD2. The CDR3 extends over 15 amino acids. Germline V CDR1 and CDR2: SGHVS, FQNEAQ. After removal of 5 bases from V and 5 bases from J, the junction contained 6 bases not matched to a gene. As DNA, the CDR3 is TGTGCCAGCAGCCCAGGACTAGCGTGGACCGGGGAGCTGTTTTTT. The encoded protein is CASSPGLAWTGELFF. Filled out from reference TRBV7-8 and TRBJ2-2, the complete variable domain reads GAGVSQSPRYKVAKRGQDVALRCDPISGHVSLFWYQQALGQGPEFLTYFQNEAQLDKSGLPSDRFFAERPEGSVSTLKIQRTQQEDSAVYLCASSPGLAWTGELFFGEGSRLTVL.

V is TRBV5-1 and J is TRBJ2-2, with a weak D call TRBD2 (5 bases). CDR3 length: 14 amino acids. Germline CDR1 reads SGHRS; CDR2 reads YFSETQ. The V gene lost 4 bases and the J gene lost 3 bases, with 10 bases spanning the gap. For the CDR3, the DNA is TGCGCCAGCAGCACGCGGGCGGACACCGGGGAGCTGTTTTTT. Amino acids: CASSTRADTGELFF.

The chain is built from TRBV30 and TRBJ2-2; 9 nucleotides agree with TRBD1. The CDR3 is made up of 14 amino acids. The J segment lost 5 bases and the V segment lost 4 bases, leaving 5 bases of the junction unmatched. CDR1 is GTSNPN, CDR2 SVGIG, per germline (reference sequence). DNA of the CDR3: TGTGCCTGGACGGGACAGGGAGAGACCGGGGAGCTGTTTTTT. This gives the protein CAWTGQGETGELFF.

Here the CDR3 reads CASSLGAGNSGNTIYF. CDR3 DNA: TGTGCCAGCAGCTTAGGTGCAGGCAACTCTGGAAACACCATATATTTT. V usage is TRBV11-2 and J usage is TRBJ1-3; D gene uncertain. V dropped 1 base and J dropped 0 bases, with 10 bases sitting between them. The germline V gene encodes CDR1 SGHAT and CDR2 FQNNGV. The CDR3 contains 16 residues.

The chain carries TRBV5-6 and TRBJ2-1; maybe TRBD2 (5 bases). Germline CDR1 is SGHDT and CDR2 is YYEEEE. Trimming removed 8 bases at V and 3 bases at J, with 18 bases between. CDR3 length: 15 residues. The CDR3 spells CASWTRSTRYNEQFF. Written as DNA, the CDR3 is TGTGCCAGTTGGACTCGCTCTACCCGCTACAATGAGCAGTTCTTC.

The rearrangement uses TRBV4-2 and TRBJ2-3, with 10 bases fitting TRBD1. V shed 4 bases and J 6 bases; nucleotides not matched to a gene: 7. CDR1 and CDR2 (germline): LGHNA, YNFKEQ. The CDR3 is 15 amino acids. The CDR3 sequence: CASSPRQGAVDTQYF. The CDR3 DNA is TGTGCCAGCAGCCCTCGACAGGGGGCGGTCGATACGCAGTATTTT.

In nucleotides, the CDR3 is TGCAGCGTTGCTGGGCAGATGAACACTGAAGCTTTCTTT. This encodes CSVAGQMNTEAFF. J is TRBJ1-1 and V is TRBV29-1; D unresolved. Trimming cost V 4 bases and J 0 bases, with 9 bases left between them. The germline gives CDR1 SQVTM, CDR2 ANQGSEA. The CDR3 runs to 13 residues.

The chain carries TRBV6-5 and TRBJ1-2; 7 positions match TRBD1. V dropped 8 bases and J dropped 2; count of bases not matched to a gene: 5. Germline V lookup: CDR1 MNHEY, CDR2 SVGAGI. The CDR3 covers 13 residues. The CDR3 region is CASAGQTNYGYTF. The CDR3, as DNA: TGTGCCAGCGCGGGACAGACCAACTATGGCTACACCTTC.

The rearrangement joins TRBV5-4 to TRBJ2-7, with TRBD1 matching 11 bases. The CDR3 loop spans 15 amino acids. CDR1 and CDR2 (germline): SGHNT, YYREEE (reference sequence). Trimming removed 3 bases from V and 5 bases from J; junction bases left unmatched: 7. CDR3: CASSWGRTGGHEQYF. CDR3 DNA sequence: TGTGCCAGCAGCTGGGGTAGGACAGGGGGCCACGAGCAGTACTTC.

This clone has just one count. The gene calls are TRBV5-5 and TRBJ2-7, with D unresolved. V was cut by 2 bases and J by 0 bases, with 15 bases left in between. Germline values: CDR1 SGHKS, CDR2 YYEKEE (reference sequence). The CDR3 is 16 amino acids. CDR3 sequence reads: CASSLAGRPSSYEQYF. In nucleotides, the CDR3 is TGTGCCAGCAGCTTAGCAGGCCGACCGAGCTCCTACGAGCAGTACTTC.

This rearrangement joins TRBV9 to TRBJ2-2; no reliable D call. The germline V gene has CDR1 SGDLS and CDR2 YYNGEE. The CDR3 contains 16 residues. The V end lost 0 bases, the J end lost 1 base, and 10 bases lay between the germline ends. The CDR3 bases are TGTGCCAGCAGCGTAGGACTGTCGAGGAACACCGGGGAGCTGTTTTTT. Amino acid sequence: CASSVGLSRNTGELFF.

The chain joins TRBV11-2 to TRBJ2-7; D possibly corresponds to TRBD2 (6 bases). This CDR3 comprises 14 residues. Germline V gene sequence: CDR1 SGHAT, CDR2 FQNNGV. V was trimmed by 3 bases and J by 2 bases, leaving 11 bases between them. CDR3 loop: CASSFAGTAYEQYF. The CDR3 DNA reads TGTGCCAGCAGCTTCGCGGGGACGGCCTACGAGCAGTACTTC.

The genes are TRBV5-4 and TRBJ1-1; TRBD1 aligns across 8 bases. The J segment lost 2 bases and the V segment lost 4 bases, leaving 7 bases of the junction unmatched. CDR3 length equals 15 residues. From germline, CDR1 is SGHNT and CDR2 YYREEE (reference sequence). The DNA for the CDR3 is TGTGCCAGCAGCCCCAGACAGGGGTCTAACACTGAAGCTTTCTTT. Residues: CASSPRQGSNTEAFF. The full variable domain, rest sourced from reference TRBV5-4 and TRBJ1-1, is ETGVTQSPTHLIKTRGQQVTLRCSSQSGHNTVSWYQQALGQGPQFIFQYYREEENGRGNFPPRFSGLQFPNYSSELNVNALELDDSALYLCASSPRQGSNTEAFFGQGTRLTVV.

V usage is TRBV6-2 or TRBV6-3 and J usage is TRBJ2-7, with D maybe TRBD1 (6 bases). V gave up 6 bases and J gave up 7 bases, with 19 bases separating them. This CDR3 has 14 residues. The germline gives CDR1 MNHEY, CDR2 SVGEGT. The CDR3 DNA is TGTGCCAGCAGCACAGGGACATCCAAGGGGGAGCAGTACTTC. Amino acids: CASSTGTSKGEQYF.

This chain joins TRBV19 and TRBJ2-1; weak D call: TRBD1 (6 bases). The CDR3 has 14 residues. From germline, CDR1 is LNHDA and CDR2 SQIVND (reference sequence). V gave up 6 bases and J gave up 3 bases, with 12 bases separating them. The CDR3 region has the DNA TGTGCCAGTAGCCCATGGACAGACTACAATGAGCAGTTCTTC. Amino acids: CASSPWTDYNEQFF.

The chain is built from TRBV5-4 and TRBJ2-7, with D perhaps matching TRBD2 (5 bases). The germline V gene has CDR1 SGHNT and CDR2 YYREEE (reference sequence). The length of the CDR3 is 13 residues. The V end was cut by 2 bases, the J end by 2 bases, with 8 bases between. CDR3 nucleotide sequence: TGTGCCAGCAGCTTCGGAGGCGCCTACGAGCAGTACTTC. Its protein product is CASSFGGAYEQYF.

The chain has TRBV6-5 and TRBJ1-5; 9 nucleotides line up with TRBD1. J lost 1 base, V lost 8 bases, and 6 bases had no gene match. This CDR3 is 15 amino acids long. The germline V gene encodes CDR1 MNHEY and CDR2 SVGAGI. Here the CDR3 reads CASGWDRVSNQPQHF. The CDR3 bases are TGTGCCAGCGGGTGGGACAGGGTGAGCAATCAGCCCCAGCATTTT.

V is TRBV9 and J is TRBJ2-1; 8 bases align to TRBD2. V dropped 7 bases and J dropped 9; count of bases not matched to a gene: 9. Germline lookup yields CDR1 SGDLS and CDR2 YYNGEE. The CDR3 is made up of 13 amino acids. The CDR3 reads CASSSRAGVEQFF. Here the CDR3 DNA reads TGTGCCAGCTCTAGCAGAGCGGGAGTTGAGCAGTTCTTC.

This chain uses TRBV3-1 (or the pseudogene TRBV3-2) with TRBJ2-2; D uncertain. Germline V lookup: CDR1 LGHDT, CDR2 YNNKEL (reference sequence). The V end lost 1 base, the J end lost 7 bases, and 4 bases lay between the germline ends. This CDR3 comprises 12 residues. This CDR3 is CASSQGVGELFF. As DNA, the CDR3 is TGTGCCAGCAGCCAAGGAGTCGGGGAGCTGTTTTTT.

The CDR3 here is CASSYSDRETQYF. In DNA form, the CDR3 reads TGTGCCAGCAGTTACTCGGACAGGGAGACCCAGTACTTC. The V gene is TRBV6-2 or TRBV6-3, the J gene TRBJ2-5; 7 bases fit TRBD1. Germline CDR1 and CDR2: MNHEY and SVGEGT. This CDR3 has 13 amino acids. J lost 5 bases, V lost 0 bases, and 0 bases had no gene match.

The rearrangement links TRBV28 to TRBJ2-5, with 9 bases lining up with TRBD1. The V gene's germline CDR1 is MDHEN and CDR2 SYDVKM. This CDR3 has 15 residues. J was trimmed by 4 bases and V by 6 bases; bases with no gene match: 9. The CDR3 loop reads CASRGTGGQGETQYF. For the CDR3, the DNA is TGTGCCAGCAGAGGAACAGGGGGACAGGGAGAGACCCAGTACTTC.

The chain carries TRBV3-1 (or the pseudogene TRBV3-2) and TRBJ2-5; TRBD2 might be the D (6 bases). CDR1 is LGHDT and CDR2 is YNNKEL in the germline V gene (reference sequence). This CDR3 is 14 amino acids long. V dropped 3 bases and J dropped 5 bases, with 13 bases sitting between them. The CDR3 loop is CASSQNGGDETQYF. CDR3 nucleotide sequence: TGTGCCAGCAGCCAGAATGGAGGGGACGAGACCCAGTACTTC.

This chain joins TRBV27 and TRBJ2-5; perhaps TRBD2 as D (6 bases). This CDR3 has 14 residues. Germline lookup yields CDR1 MNHEY and CDR2 SMNVEV (reference sequence). The V and J ends lost 6 bases and 2 bases respectively, with 13 bases between them. The CDR3 reads CASSSLAYQETQYF. The CDR3 nucleotides read TGTGCCAGCAGCTCGCTAGCGTATCAAGAGACCCAGTACTTC.

The V gene is TRBV6-1, the J gene TRBJ2-3, with TRBD1 matching 10 bases. Germline CDR1 reads MNHNS; CDR2 reads SASEGT. CDR3 size: 16 residues. V lost 1 base to trimming and J lost 2 bases; unmatched junction nucleotides: 3. The CDR3 spells CASSEGDRGYTDTQYF. The CDR3 coding sequence is TGTGCCAGCAGTGAAGGGGACAGGGGTTACACAGATACGCAGTATTTT.

This clone was observed once. Here the CDR3 reads CASSRGRDEKLFF. CDR3 sequence (DNA): TGTGCCAGCAGCAGGGGGCGCGATGAAAAACTGTTTTTT. The rearrangement uses TRBV14 and TRBJ1-4; 7 bases are a match to TRBD1. CDR3 length equals 13 residues. The J segment lost 6 bases and the V segment lost 5 bases, leaving 3 bases of the junction unmatched. The germline V gene has CDR1 SGHDN and CDR2 FVKESK.

J is TRBJ2-6 and V is TRBV27; no definite D call. The V gene's germline CDR1 is MNHEY and CDR2 SMNVEV (reference sequence). The CDR3 spans 14 residues. Trimming removed 4 bases from V and 1 base from J, with 5 bases in between. CDR3 region: CASSSLSGANVLTF. In DNA, the CDR3 is TGTGCCAGCAGTTCCCTGTCTGGGGCCAACGTCCTGACTTTC.